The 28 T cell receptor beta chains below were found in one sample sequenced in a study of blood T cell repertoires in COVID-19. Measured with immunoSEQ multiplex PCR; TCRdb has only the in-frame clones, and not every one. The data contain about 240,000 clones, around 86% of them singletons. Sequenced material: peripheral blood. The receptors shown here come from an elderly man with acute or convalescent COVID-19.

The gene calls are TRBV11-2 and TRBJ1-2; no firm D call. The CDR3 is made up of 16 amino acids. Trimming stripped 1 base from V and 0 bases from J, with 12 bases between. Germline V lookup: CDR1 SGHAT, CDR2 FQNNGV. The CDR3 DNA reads TGTGCCAGCAGCTTAGTTCTTACGGGTTCTAACTATGGCTACACCTTC. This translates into CASSLVLTGSNYGYTF.

The CDR3 here is CASSDSGTGGDEQFF. DNA of the CDR3: TGTGCCAGCAGTGACTCCGGGACAGGGGGCGATGAGCAGTTCTTC. The J gene is TRBJ2-1, the V gene TRBV6-4, with 12 nucleotides matching TRBD1. The trim removed 0 bases at V and 8 bases at J, leaving 2 bases unmatched. Germline loops: CDR1 MRHNA, CDR2 SNTAGT. This CDR3 spans 15 amino acids.

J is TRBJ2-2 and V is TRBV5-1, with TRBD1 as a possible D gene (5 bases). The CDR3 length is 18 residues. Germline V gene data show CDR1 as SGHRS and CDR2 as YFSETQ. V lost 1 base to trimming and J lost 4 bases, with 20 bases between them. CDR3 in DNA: TGCGCCAGCAGCTTGACCTTGGGCTCAGGGCGATCCACCGGGGAGCTGTTTTTT. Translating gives CASSLTLGSGRSTGELFF.

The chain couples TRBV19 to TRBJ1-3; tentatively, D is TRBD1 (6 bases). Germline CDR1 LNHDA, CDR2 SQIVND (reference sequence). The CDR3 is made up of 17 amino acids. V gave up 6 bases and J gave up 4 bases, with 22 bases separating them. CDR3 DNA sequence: TGTGCCAGTAGCAGCAAGACCGAGGGGGAGTCAGGAAACACCATATATTTT. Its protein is CASSSKTEGESGNTIYF.

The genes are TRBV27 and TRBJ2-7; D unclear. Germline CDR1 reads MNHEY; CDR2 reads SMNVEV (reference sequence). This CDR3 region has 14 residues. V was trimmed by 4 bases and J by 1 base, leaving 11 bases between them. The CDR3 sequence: CASSSERRSYEQYF. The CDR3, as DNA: TGTGCCAGCAGTTCGGAGAGAAGATCCTACGAGCAGTACTTC.

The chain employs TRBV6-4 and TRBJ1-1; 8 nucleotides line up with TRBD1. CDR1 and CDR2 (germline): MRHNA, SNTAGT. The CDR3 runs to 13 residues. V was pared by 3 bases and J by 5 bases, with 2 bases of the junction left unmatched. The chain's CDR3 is CASSEQGGTEAFF. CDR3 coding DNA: TGTGCCAGCAGTGAACAGGGGGGGACTGAAGCTTTCTTT.

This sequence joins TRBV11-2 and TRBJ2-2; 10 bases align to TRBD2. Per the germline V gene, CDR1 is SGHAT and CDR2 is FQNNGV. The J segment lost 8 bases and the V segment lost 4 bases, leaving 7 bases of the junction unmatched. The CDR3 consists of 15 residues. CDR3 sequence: CASSSLAGGLGELFF. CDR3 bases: TGTGCCAGCAGCTCCTTAGCGGGAGGCCTTGGGGAGCTGTTTTTT.

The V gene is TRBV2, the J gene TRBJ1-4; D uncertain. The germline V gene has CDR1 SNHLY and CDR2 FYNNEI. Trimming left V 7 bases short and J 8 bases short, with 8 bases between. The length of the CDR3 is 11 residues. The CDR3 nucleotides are TGTGCCAGCACGGGTTTGGAAAAACTGTTTTTT. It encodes CASTGLEKLFF.

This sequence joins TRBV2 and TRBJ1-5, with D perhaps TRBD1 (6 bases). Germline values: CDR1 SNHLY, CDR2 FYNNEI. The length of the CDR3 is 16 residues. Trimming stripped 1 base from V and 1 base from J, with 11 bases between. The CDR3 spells CASSEVGRGSNQPQHF. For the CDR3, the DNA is TGTGCCAGCAGTGAAGTAGGCAGGGGAAGCAATCAGCCCCAGCATTTT.

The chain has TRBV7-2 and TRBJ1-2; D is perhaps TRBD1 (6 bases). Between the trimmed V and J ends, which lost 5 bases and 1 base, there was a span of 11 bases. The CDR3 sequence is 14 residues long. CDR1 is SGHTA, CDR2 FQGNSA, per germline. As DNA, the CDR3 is TGTGCCAGCAGCATCCGACAGGTTAACTATGGCTACACCTTC. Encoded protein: CASSIRQVNYGYTF. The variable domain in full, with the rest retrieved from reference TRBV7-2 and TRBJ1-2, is GAGVSQSPSNKVTEKGKDVELRCDPISGHTALYWYRQSLGQGLEFLIYFQGNSAPDKSGLPSDRFSAERTGGSVSTLTIQRTQQEDSAVYLCASSIRQVNYGYTFGSGTRLTVV.

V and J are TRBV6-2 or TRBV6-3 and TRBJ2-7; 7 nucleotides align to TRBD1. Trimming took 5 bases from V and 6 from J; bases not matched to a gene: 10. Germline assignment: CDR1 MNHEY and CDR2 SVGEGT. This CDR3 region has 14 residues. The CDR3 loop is CASSPGQRPGEQYF. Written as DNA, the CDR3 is TGTGCCAGCAGTCCGGGACAGAGGCCTGGCGAGCAGTACTTC.

CDR3 loop: CASSLLPAGNGNTIYF. CDR3 DNA sequence: TGTGCCAGCTCACTACTTCCCGCGGGGAATGGAAACACCATATATTTT. The chain couples TRBV18 to TRBJ1-3; D gene ambiguous. The CDR3 covers 16 residues. V gave up 4 bases and J gave up 3 bases, with 16 bases separating them. Germline V gene sequence: CDR1 KGHSH, CDR2 LQKENI.

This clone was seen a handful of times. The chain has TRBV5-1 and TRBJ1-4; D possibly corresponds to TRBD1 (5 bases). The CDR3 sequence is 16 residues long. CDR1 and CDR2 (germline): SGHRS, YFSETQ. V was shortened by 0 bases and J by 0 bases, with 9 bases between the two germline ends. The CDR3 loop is CASSLAAGATNEKLFF. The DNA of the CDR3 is TGCGCCAGCAGCTTGGCGGCGGGGGCAACTAATGAAAAACTGTTTTTT.

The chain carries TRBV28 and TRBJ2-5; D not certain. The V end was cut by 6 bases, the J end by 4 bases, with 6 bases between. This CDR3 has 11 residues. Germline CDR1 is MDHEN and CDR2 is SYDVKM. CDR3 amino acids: CASSPRETQYF. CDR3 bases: TGTGCCAGCAGCCCCAGAGAGACCCAGTACTTC.

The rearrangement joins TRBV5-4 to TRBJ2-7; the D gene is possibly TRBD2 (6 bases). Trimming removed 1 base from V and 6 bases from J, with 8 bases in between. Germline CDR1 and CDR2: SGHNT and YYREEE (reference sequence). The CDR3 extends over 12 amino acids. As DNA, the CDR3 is TGTGCCAGCAGCTTGCTGGGGGGCGAGCAGTACTTC. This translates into CASSLLGGEQYF.

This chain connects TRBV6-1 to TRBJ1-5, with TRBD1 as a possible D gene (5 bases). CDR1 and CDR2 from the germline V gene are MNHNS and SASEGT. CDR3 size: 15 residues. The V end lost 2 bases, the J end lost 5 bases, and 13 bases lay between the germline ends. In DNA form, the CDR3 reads TGTGCCAGCAGTGAACTGGCAGGGTCTTATCAGCCCCAGCATTTT. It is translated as CASSELAGSYQPQHF.

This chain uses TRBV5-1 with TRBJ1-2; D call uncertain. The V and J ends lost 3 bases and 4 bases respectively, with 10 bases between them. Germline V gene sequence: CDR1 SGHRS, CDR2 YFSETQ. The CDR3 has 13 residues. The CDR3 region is CASSSEGIYGYTF. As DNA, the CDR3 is TGCGCCAGCAGCTCGGAGGGCATCTATGGCTACACCTTC. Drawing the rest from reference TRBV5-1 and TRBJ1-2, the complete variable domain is KAGVTQTPRYLIKTRGQQVTLSCSPISGHRSVSWYQQTPGQGLQFLFEYFSETQRNKGNFPGRFSGRQFSNSRSEMNVSTLELGDSALYLCASSSEGIYGYTFGSGTRLTVV.

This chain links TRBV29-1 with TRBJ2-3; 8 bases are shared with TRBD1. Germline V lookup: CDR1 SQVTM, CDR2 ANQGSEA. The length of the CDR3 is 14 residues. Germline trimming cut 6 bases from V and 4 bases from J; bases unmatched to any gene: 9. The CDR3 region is CSVGDRIDADTQYF. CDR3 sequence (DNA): TGCAGCGTAGGGGACAGGATTGATGCAGATACGCAGTATTTT.

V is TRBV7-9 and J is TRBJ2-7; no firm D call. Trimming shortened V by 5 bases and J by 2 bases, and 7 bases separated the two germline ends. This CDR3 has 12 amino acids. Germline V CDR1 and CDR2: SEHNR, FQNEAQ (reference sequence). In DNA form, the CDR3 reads TGTGCCAGCAGCGGCCGAACCTACGAGCAGTACTTC. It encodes CASSGRTYEQYF.

The CDR3 bases are TGTGCCAGCTCACCACCGGTGGGCCGTTCCTATGGCTACACCTTC. It yields the protein CASSPPVGRSYGYTF. The rearrangement joins TRBV18 to TRBJ1-2; the D is unclear. This CDR3 contains 15 residues. The germline V gene has CDR1 KGHSH and CDR2 LQKENI. Trimming cost V 0 bases and J 4 bases, with 12 bases left between them. The whole variable domain, remainder taken from reference TRBV18 and TRBJ1-2, is NAGVMQNPRHLVRRRGQEARLRCSPMKGHSHVYWYRQLPEEGLKFMVYLQKENIIDESGMPKERFSAEFPKEGPSILRIQQVVRGDSAAYFCASSPPVGRSYGYTFGSGTRLTVV.

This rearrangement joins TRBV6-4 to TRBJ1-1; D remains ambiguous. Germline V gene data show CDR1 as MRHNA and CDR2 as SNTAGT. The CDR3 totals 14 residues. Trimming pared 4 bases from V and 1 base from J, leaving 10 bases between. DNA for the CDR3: TGTGCCAGCAGTGCCGCCCCGGGGAACACTGAAGCTTTCTTT. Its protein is CASSAAPGNTEAFF.

This CDR3 reads CASSYSPPNTGELFF. The CDR3 DNA is TGTGCCAGCAGTTACTCTCCCCCTAACACCGGGGAGCTGTTTTTT. The rearrangement links TRBV6-6 to TRBJ2-2; D unclear. Germline-derived CDR1 and CDR2 are MNHNY and SVGAGI (reference sequence). The CDR3 covers 15 residues. Trimming shortened V by 0 bases and J by 2 bases, and 7 bases separated the two germline ends.

CDR3 in amino acids: CASSQSQGTYNEQFF. In DNA, the CDR3 is TGTGCCAGCAGCCAATCCCAGGGTACCTACAATGAGCAGTTCTTC. This chain joins TRBV7-2 and TRBJ2-1, with D perhaps matching TRBD1 (5 bases). Trimming cost V 5 bases and J 2 bases, with 13 bases left between them. CDR1 is SGHTA, CDR2 FQGNSA, per germline. The CDR3 is 15 residues long.

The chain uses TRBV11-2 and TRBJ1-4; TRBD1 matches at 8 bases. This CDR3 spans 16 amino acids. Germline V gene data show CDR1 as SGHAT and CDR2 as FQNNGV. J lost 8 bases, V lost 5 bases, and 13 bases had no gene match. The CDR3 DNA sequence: TGTGCCAGCAGCCCCGGACAGGGCTTCCTAGGGGAAAAACTGTTTTTT. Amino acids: CASSPGQGFLGEKLFF.

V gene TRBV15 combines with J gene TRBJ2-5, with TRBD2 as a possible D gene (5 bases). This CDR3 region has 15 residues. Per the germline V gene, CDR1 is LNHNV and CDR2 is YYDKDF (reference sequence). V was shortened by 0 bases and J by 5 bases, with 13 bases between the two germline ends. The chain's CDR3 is CATSREGEGFETQYF. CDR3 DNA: TGTGCCACCAGCAGAGAGGGCGAGGGATTTGAGACCCAGTACTTC.

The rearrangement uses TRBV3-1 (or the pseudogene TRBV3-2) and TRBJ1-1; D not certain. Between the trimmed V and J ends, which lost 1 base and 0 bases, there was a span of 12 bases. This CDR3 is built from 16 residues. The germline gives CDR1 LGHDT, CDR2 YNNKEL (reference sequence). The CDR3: CASSQGNSLLNTEAFF. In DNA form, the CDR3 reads TGTGCCAGCAGCCAAGGTAACAGTCTTTTGAACACTGAAGCTTTCTTT.

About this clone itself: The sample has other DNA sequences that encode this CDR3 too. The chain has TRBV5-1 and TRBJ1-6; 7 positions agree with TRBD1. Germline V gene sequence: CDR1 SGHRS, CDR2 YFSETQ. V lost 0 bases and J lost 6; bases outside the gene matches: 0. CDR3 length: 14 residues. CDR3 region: CASSLGQGNSPLHF. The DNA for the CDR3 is TGCGCCAGCAGCTTGGGACAGGGTAATTCACCCCTCCACTTT.

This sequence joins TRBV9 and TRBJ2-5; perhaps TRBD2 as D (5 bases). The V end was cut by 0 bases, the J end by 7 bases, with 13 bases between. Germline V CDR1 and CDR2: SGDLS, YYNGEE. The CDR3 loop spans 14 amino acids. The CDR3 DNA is TGTGCCAGCAGCGTAGAGAGGGATTTGGGGACCCAGTACTTC. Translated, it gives CASSVERDLGTQYF.